The sequence of this T cell receptor beta chain was determined in a study of CD8 T cells in ankylosing spondylitis. Study conclusions and caveats: The authors reported significant enrichment of disease-linked clones in matched ankylosing spondylitis synovial fluid. With a CD8+ phenotype, disease-linked clones were relatively rare in peripheral blood. Some motif variants had been reported before (in reactive arthritis synovial fluid and blood).

In making TCR beta libraries, quantitative 5'-RACE with molecular barcodes was used. Each CDR3 protein gets one entry after TCRdb re-called the 5' RACE reads with MiXCR. The repertoire holds about 310,000 distinct CDR3 sequences, with 20% to 25% as singletons. Concerning this clonotype: What it recognizes is unknown.

J lost 2 bases, V lost 0 bases, and 11 bases had no gene match. The CDR3 length is 19 residues. CDR1 SGHTA and CDR2 FQGNSA come from the germline V gene. The chain carries TRBV7-2 and TRBJ2-7; 12 bases map to TRBD2. The source material was blood, either unsorted or a sorted T cell fraction (not recorded which). The receptor was derived from a female donor with ankylosing spondylitis or in good health (not recorded which). The CDR3 loop reads CASSLASAGASGRAYEQYF. The CDR3, as DNA: TGTGCCAGCAGCTTAGCCAGTGCAGGGGCTAGCGGGAGGGCCTACGAGCAGTACTTC.